The 5 T cell receptor beta chains given below trace back to one sample, sequenced in a study of beta chain features in type 1 diabetes. Reverse transcribing all isolated RNA meant expressed TCRB transcripts were sequenced. Data came from immunoSEQ multiplex PCR; TCRdb stores just in-frame clones and leaves some out. Of approximately 600,000 clones in the sample, around 12% were seen once. These TCRs are of unknown antigen specificity. Findings and limits, study-wide: The study found moderately but significantly shorter TCRB CDR3s in all four CD4+ subsets of Type 1 diabetes patients.

What was sequenced was naive CD4+ T cells from blood. The receptor set was obtained from a man under 40 with type 1 diabetes.

Only a few counts were recorded for this clone. The chain links TRBV5-6 to TRBJ2-4, with D possibly called TRBD1 or TRBD2 (5 bases each). From germline, CDR1 is SGHDT and CDR2 YYEEEE. The ends were cut back, 4 bases at V and 7 bases at J, with 15 bases in the middle. CDR3 length: 14 residues. This CDR3 reads CASSRGTTENIQYF. The CDR3 coding sequence is TGTGCCAGCAGCCGAGGGACCACGGAGAACATTCAGTACTTC. Full variable domain (outside the CDR3, taken from reference TRBV5-6 and TRBJ2-4): DAGVTQSPTHLIKTRGQQVTLRCSPKSGHDTVSWYQQALGQGPQFIFQYYEEEERQRGNFPDRFSGHQFPNYSSELNVNALLLGDSALYLCASSRGTTENIQYFGAGTRLSVL.

This clone turned up a few times. The chain combines TRBV2 with TRBJ2-5, with D perhaps assigned TRBD1 or TRBD2 (5 bases each). The length of the CDR3 is 12 residues. The V gene's germline CDR1 is SNHLY and CDR2 FYNNEI. Trimming pared 6 bases from V and 4 bases from J, leaving 9 bases between. CDR3 DNA: TGTGCCAGCAGAGGGGAGTTAGAGACCCAGTACTTC. Its protein is CASRGELETQYF.

Only a few counts were recorded for this clone. This chain connects TRBV30 to TRBJ1-5, with D uncertain. The germline V gene encodes CDR1 GTSNPN and CDR2 SVGIG (reference sequence). The ends were cut back, 0 bases at V and 0 bases at J, with 15 bases in the middle. There are 17 residues in the CDR3. CDR3 sequence reads: CAWSVGSHGSSNQPQHF. Here the CDR3 DNA reads TGTGCCTGGAGTGTTGGCAGTCATGGGTCTAGCAATCAGCCCCAGCATTTT. The full variable domain, with the rest looked up from reference TRBV30 and TRBJ1-5, is SQTIHQWPATLVQPVGSPLSLECTVEGTSNPNLYWYRQAAGRGLQLLFYSVGIGQISSEVPQNLSASRPQDRQFILSSKKLLLSDSGFYLCAWSVGSHGSSNQPQHFGDGTRLSIL.

This clone was counted a few times. The rearrangement joins TRBV30 to TRBJ1-6; a weak D match, TRBD1 (5 bases). CDR1 is GTSNPN, CDR2 SVGIG, per germline (reference sequence). V dropped 4 bases and J dropped 14 bases, with 18 bases sitting between them. This CDR3 is 13 amino acids long. The CDR3 DNA follows: TGTGCCTGGACCTTACAGCCTGCGGGGGCCCTCCACTTT. Protein sequence: CAWTLQPAGALHF.

The V and J genes are TRBV14 and TRBJ2-1; tentatively, D is TRBD1 or TRBD2 (6 bases each). In germline, CDR1 is SGHDN, CDR2 FVKESK. CDR3 length: 17 amino acids. Trimming cost V 4 bases and J 7 bases, with 23 bases left between them. For the CDR3, the DNA is TGTGCCAGCAGCCGGGCCTTTCGGGGGCGGATGGATAATGAGCAGTTCTTC. It encodes CASSRAFRGRMDNEQFF.